Each of the 9 T cell receptor beta chains below was sequenced from the same sample in a study of technical replicates of blood from a handful of donors. Produced via immunoSEQ multiplex PCR; TCRdb's table is partial and in-frame only. The data contain about 62,000 clones, around 87% of them singletons. Material: PBMCs. All receptors come from a human donor in good health. Some clones in this sample may be carry-over from other donors' samples.

The CDR3 bases are TGTGCCAGCAGCCAGCGGCAAGAGACCCAGTACTTC. Translating it yields CASSQRQETQYF. The V gene is TRBV5-4, the J gene TRBJ2-5; perhaps TRBD2 as D (5 bases). The germline V gene has CDR1 SGHNT and CDR2 YYREEE (reference sequence). Trimming pared 4 bases from V and 2 bases from J, leaving 6 bases between. The CDR3 contains 12 residues.

The chain joins TRBV7-8 to TRBJ2-2, with TRBD2 matching 8 bases. V shed 0 bases and J 7 bases; nucleotides not matched to a gene: 16. This CDR3 is 19 amino acids long. Germline V gene data show CDR1 as SGHVS and CDR2 as FQNEAQ. The CDR3, as DNA: TGTGCCAGCAGCTTAGCCCTTGGTTGGACTAGCTTAGCCTACGGGGAGCTGTTTTTT. It translates to CASSLALGWTSLAYGELFF.

CDR3 residues: CASSPALGGGGFF. The CDR3 DNA follows: TGTGCCAGCTCACCTGCGTTAGGTGGGGGGGGTTTCTTT. This chain joins TRBV18 and TRBJ1-1; a possible D gene is TRBD1 (5 bases). Germline CDR1 and CDR2: KGHSH and LQKENI. This CDR3 is built from 13 residues. V was trimmed by 3 bases and J by 13 bases, leaving 18 bases between them.

This chain links TRBV5-1 with TRBJ2-1, with 7 bases identical to TRBD2. Germline V lookup: CDR1 SGHRS, CDR2 YFSETQ. V shed 0 bases and J 6 bases; nucleotides not matched to a gene: 3. The CDR3 has 14 residues. The CDR3 here is CASSLAGTTNEQFF. In DNA form, the CDR3 reads TGCGCCAGCAGCTTGGCCGGGACTACCAATGAGCAGTTCTTC.

The V gene is TRBV5-3, the J gene TRBJ2-1; 12 bases map to TRBD2. TRBV5-3 is annotated as an ORF whose role is uncertain. Trimming at V came to 4 bases and at J to 10 bases, leaving 9 bases not matched to a gene. CDR3 length: 15 residues. CDR3 region: CARSGTSGHPGEQFF. As DNA, the CDR3 is TGTGCCAGAAGCGGGACTAGCGGGCATCCAGGGGAGCAGTTCTTC.

This chain joins TRBV4-1 and TRBJ2-1, with D uncertain. With 4 bases removed from V and 2 bases from J, the gap between germline ends came to 15 bases. Germline V gene data show CDR1 as MGHRA and CDR2 as YSYEKL. This CDR3 comprises 16 residues. CDR3 nucleotide sequence: TGCGCCAGCAGCCCGCGCCATTTCTCCGCCTACAATGAGCAGTTCTTC. It specifies CASSPRHFSAYNEQFF.

The rearrangement uses TRBV5-1 and TRBJ2-3, with D perhaps matching TRBD1 (6 bases). CDR1 is SGHRS and CDR2 is YFSETQ in the germline V gene. V was cut by 0 bases and J by 1 base, with 12 bases left in between. This CDR3 comprises 16 residues. The chain's CDR3 is CASSLALAGGTDTQYF. The CDR3 nucleotides are TGCGCCAGCAGCTTGGCGTTGGCAGGGGGCACAGATACGCAGTATTTT.

V and J are TRBV7-3 and TRBJ2-5; perhaps TRBD2 as D (5 bases). Germline V gene sequence: CDR1 SGHTA, CDR2 FQGTGA. This CDR3 comprises 15 residues. V was shortened by 5 bases and J by 5 bases, with 18 bases between the two germline ends. CDR3 sequence (DNA): TGTGCCAGCAGCCCCCGAGGGAGCTATGGGGAGACCCAGTACTTC. Its translation: CASSPRGSYGETQYF. Combining the CDR3 with reference TRBV7-3 and TRBJ2-5 gives the whole variable domain GAGVSQTPSNKVTEKGKYVELRCDPISGHTALYWYRQSLGQGPEFLIYFQGTGAADDSGLPNDRFFAVRPEGSVSTLKIQRTERGDSAVYLCASSPRGSYGETQYFGPGTRLLVL.

This sequence joins TRBV6-5 and TRBJ1-2, with D uncertain. V lost 6 bases and J 3 bases, leaving 11 bases between the germline ends. From germline, CDR1 is MNHEY and CDR2 SVGAGI. This CDR3 spans 13 amino acids. CDR3 sequence (DNA): TGTGCCAGCAGAATCACCCAGGACTATGGCTACACCTTC. Its translation: CASRITQDYGYTF.